One TCR beta chain is described in this entry. This clone's antigen is unknown. Base qualities are not provided; no much larger clone lies one nucleotide away. This entry belongs to a study of patients and donors after allogeneic stem cell transplantation (dated by TCRdb to 2020 to 2022). CDR1 and CDR2, looked up from the germline V gene, are ENHRY and SYGVKD. V has 11 bases trimmed and J has 3 bases trimmed; junction bases matching no gene number 13. Spanning cysteine to phenylalanine, the CDR3 consists of 15 amino acids. The retained sequence is limited to the CDR3, 45 bases, with the frame set at the first base. Libraries were constructed by RT-PCR. TCRdb records NextSeq 550 as the sequencer. TCRdb reran the public reads through fastp at Q25 and MiXCR, keeping productive beta chains. Every entry covers one CDR3 protein and lists the most common genes and DNA from its rows. Recorded for this sample are about 960,000 distinct CDR3 sequences; approximately 18% of them occurred a single time. Of the sample, around 6% is held by the ten largest clones.

The material sequenced was blood, either unsorted or a sorted T cell fraction (not recorded which). The receptor was derived from a human donor who was either an allogeneic HSCT recipient or a stem cell or donor lymphocyte infusion donor (not recorded which). It is not recorded whose cells these are; they may come from a transplant donor. This sequence uses TRBV10-3 and TRBJ2-5; the junction holds 9 bases that match TRBD2. CDR3 loop: CAASRASGAKETQYF. The DNA sequence is as follows: TGTGCCGCCTCCCGGGCTAGCGGGGCAAAAGAGACCCAGTACTTC.